The 13 T cell receptor beta chains below come from one sample, sequenced in a study of radiotherapy plus CTLA-4 blockade in lung cancer (dated by TCRdb to about 2018). Libraries were prepared through the immunoSEQ multiplex PCR assay. TCRdb took over this immuneACCESS table, retaining in-frame rearrangements with V and J assigned. Such tables are incomplete; in checked studies, under half of the missing clones stem from an unresolved V gene, and the remainder is unexplained. Present in this sample are about 110,000 clones, more than 75% of which were seen just once. The ten most abundant clones make up about 2.2% of the sample. This material consisted of peripheral blood, taken from a patient treated with radiotherapy plus ipilimumab. Source of these receptors: a human donor with non-small cell lung cancer that progressed on radiotherapy plus ipilimumab. Some clones in this sample may be carry-over from other donors' samples.

This chain links TRBV2 with TRBJ2-1; D perhaps matches TRBD1 (6 bases). V lost 5 bases and J 4 bases, leaving 12 bases between the germline ends. CDR1 SNHLY and CDR2 FYNNEI come from the germline V gene. The CDR3 has 14 residues. The CDR3 DNA follows: TGTGCCAGCAGTACTGAACAGGGATACAATGAGCAGTTCTTC. Residues: CASSTEQGYNEQFF.

This clone was counted a few times. This chain uses TRBV2 with TRBJ1-3; no reliable D call. Trimming pared 7 bases from V and 6 bases from J, leaving 7 bases between. CDR1 and CDR2 (germline): SNHLY, FYNNEI. The CDR3 loop spans 11 amino acids. The DNA of the CDR3 is TGTGCCAGCATATATGCAAACACCATATATTTT. Translated: CASIYANTIYF.

The genes are TRBV4-3 and TRBJ1-2; D unresolved. In germline, CDR1 is LGHNA, CDR2 YSLEER. This CDR3 is 15 amino acids long. Trimming took 0 bases from V and 9 from J, leaving 17 bases between them. CDR3 sequence: CASSQDPQLLRSYTF. The CDR3 DNA follows: TGCGCCAGCAGCCAAGATCCCCAGCTTCTTCGGAGCTACACCTTC.

The J gene is TRBJ2-2, the V gene TRBV2; 7 nucleotides line up with TRBD1. This CDR3 contains 14 residues. Germline V gene sequence: CDR1 SNHLY, CDR2 FYNNEI. V was pared by 4 bases and J by 4 bases, with 3 bases of the junction left unmatched. The CDR3 coding sequence is TGTGCCAGCAGTGGGCAGGGGGTCACCGGGGAGCTGTTTTTT. The encoded protein is CASSGQGVTGELFF.

The chain links TRBV18 to TRBJ2-3; no reliable D call. The germline V gene has CDR1 KGHSH and CDR2 LQKENI. Trimming took off 3 bases at V and 2 bases at J, with 21 bases between the two ends. The CDR3 totals 18 residues. CDR3 residues: CASSPPTVELDHTDTQYF. DNA for the CDR3: TGTGCCAGCTCACCCCCGACGGTAGAGCTCGATCACACAGATACGCAGTATTTT.

The chain carries TRBV6-1 and TRBJ1-5; D gene ambiguous. The germline CDR1 and CDR2 sequences are MNHNS and SASEGT. Trimming took off 4 bases at V and 4 bases at J, with 11 bases between the two ends. The CDR3 is 14 residues long. CDR3 coding DNA: TGTGCCAGCAGTGGGCACGGGCGAAATCAGCCCCAGCATTTT. Translated: CASSGHGRNQPQHF.

The V call is TRBV4-2, the J call TRBJ1-4; D ambiguous. Per germline, CDR1 LGHNA and CDR2 YNFKEQ. V was trimmed by 0 bases and J by 6 bases, leaving 14 bases between them. This CDR3 has 16 residues. CDR3 DNA: TGTGCCAGCAGCCAAGATCGTCAGCTTCTTTATGAAAAACTGTTTTTT. The encoded protein is CASSQDRQLLYEKLFF.

This clone has just one count. The V call is TRBV18, the J call TRBJ1-2, with no clear D. V lost 0 bases to trimming and J lost 4 bases, with 6 bases between them. This CDR3 has 13 amino acids. The V gene's germline CDR1 is KGHSH and CDR2 LQKENI. Here the CDR3 DNA reads TGTGCCAGCTCACCACCAGACATCTATGGCTACACCTTC. Encoded protein: CASSPPDIYGYTF. Looking up the rest from reference TRBV18 and TRBJ1-2 gives the full variable domain: NAGVMQNPRHLVRRRGQEARLRCSPMKGHSHVYWYRQLPEEGLKFMVYLQKENIIDESGMPKERFSAEFPKEGPSILRIQQVVRGDSAAYFCASSPPDIYGYTFGSGTRLTVV.

V usage is TRBV18 and J usage is TRBJ2-7; D is unresolved. Germline CDR1 reads KGHSH; CDR2 reads LQKENI. The germline V and J ends were trimmed by 5 bases and 5 bases, with 7 bases remaining between them. CDR3 length: 11 residues. The CDR3 region is CASSTDDEQYF. The CDR3 region has the DNA TGTGCCAGCTCAACCGACGACGAGCAGTACTTC.

This clone was observed a single time. CDR3: CASSSRGVQNIQYF. Written as DNA, the CDR3 is TGCGCCAGCAGCTCGCGGGGAGTCCAAAACATTCAGTACTTC. The rearrangement uses TRBV5-1 and TRBJ2-4; D is perhaps TRBD2 (6 bases). V lost 3 bases and J 5 bases, leaving 12 bases between the germline ends. Germline V gene sequence: CDR1 SGHRS, CDR2 YFSETQ. The CDR3 runs 14 residues.

The chain recombines TRBV7-9 with TRBJ1-4, with D maybe TRBD1 (5 bases). The CDR3 loop spans 16 amino acids. The V end lost 2 bases, the J end lost 1 base, and 11 bases lay between the germline ends. CDR1 SEHNR and CDR2 FQNEAQ come from the germline V gene (reference sequence). CDR3 nucleotide sequence: TGTGCCAGCAGCTTACCGCCGACAGAAACTAATGAAAAACTGTTTTTT. It yields the protein CASSLPPTETNEKLFF.

The gene calls are TRBV10-3 and TRBJ1-2; weak D call: TRBD1 (5 bases). Trimming took 0 bases from V and 8 from J, leaving 13 bases between them. The CDR3 has 14 residues. Germline V CDR1 and CDR2: ENHRY, SYGVKD. The CDR3 loop reads CAISESRQTGGYTF. In nucleotides, the CDR3 is TGTGCCATCAGTGAGTCGCGACAGACGGGGGGCTACACCTTC.

This clone was seen just once. The CDR3 DNA reads TGTGCCAGCAGTCCGGGACAGGGGCCCGGGGAGACCCAGTACTTC. Amino acids: CASSPGQGPGETQYF. The rearrangement links TRBV2 to TRBJ2-5; TRBD1 matches 10 bases. The CDR3 contains 15 residues. Losses at the gene ends were 5 bases for V and 5 bases for J; bases not matched to a gene: 8. The V gene's germline CDR1 is SNHLY and CDR2 FYNNEI.